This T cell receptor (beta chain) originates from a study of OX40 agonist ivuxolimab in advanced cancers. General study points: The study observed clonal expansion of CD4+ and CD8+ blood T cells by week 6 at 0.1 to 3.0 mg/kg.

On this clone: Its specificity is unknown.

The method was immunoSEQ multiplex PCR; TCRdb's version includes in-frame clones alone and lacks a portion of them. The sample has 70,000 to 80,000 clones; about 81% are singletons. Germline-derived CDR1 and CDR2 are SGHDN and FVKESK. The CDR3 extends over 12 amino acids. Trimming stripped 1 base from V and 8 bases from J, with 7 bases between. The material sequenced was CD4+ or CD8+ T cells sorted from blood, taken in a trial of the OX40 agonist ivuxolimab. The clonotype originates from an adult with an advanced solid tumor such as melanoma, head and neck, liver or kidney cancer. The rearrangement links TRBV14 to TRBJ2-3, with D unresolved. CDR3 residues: CASSQADLTQYF. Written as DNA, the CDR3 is TGTGCCAGCAGCCAAGCGGACCTTACGCAGTATTTT.